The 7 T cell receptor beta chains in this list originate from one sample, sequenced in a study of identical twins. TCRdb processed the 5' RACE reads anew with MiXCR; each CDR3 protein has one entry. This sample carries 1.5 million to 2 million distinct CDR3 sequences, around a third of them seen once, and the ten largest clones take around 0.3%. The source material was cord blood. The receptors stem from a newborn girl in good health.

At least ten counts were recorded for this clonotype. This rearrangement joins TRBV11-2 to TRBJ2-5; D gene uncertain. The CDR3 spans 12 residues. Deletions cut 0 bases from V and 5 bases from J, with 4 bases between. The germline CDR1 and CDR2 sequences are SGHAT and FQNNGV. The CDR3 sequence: CASSLDVETQYF. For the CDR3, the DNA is TGTGCCAGCAGCTTAGATGTGGAGACCCAGTACTTC.

Written as DNA, the CDR3 is TGTGCCAGCAGCAGGGACAGGGGGCTAGGTTACAATGAGCAGTTCTTC. It yields the protein CASSRDRGLGYNEQFF. The V gene is TRBV5-6, the J gene TRBJ2-1; 12 positions match TRBD1. The CDR3 extends over 16 amino acids. Losses at the gene ends were 4 bases for V and 4 bases for J; bases not matched to a gene: 6. Germline CDR1 and CDR2: SGHDT and YYEEEE.

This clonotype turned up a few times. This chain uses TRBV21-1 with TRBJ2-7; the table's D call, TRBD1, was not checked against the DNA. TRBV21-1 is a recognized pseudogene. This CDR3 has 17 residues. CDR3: CASSKAETGKSSYEQYF. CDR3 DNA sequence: TGTGCCAGCAGCAAAGCGGAGACAGGGAAGAGTTCCTACGAGCAGTACTTC.

CDR3 region: CSARASKATGELFF. DNA for the CDR3: TGCAGTGCTAGAGCCAGTAAGGCCACCGGGGAGCTGTTTTTT. This rearrangement joins TRBV20-1 to TRBJ2-2; D remains unclear. The germline V and J ends were trimmed by 1 base and 4 bases, with 10 bases remaining between them. Germline V gene lookup returns CDR1 DFQATT and CDR2 SNEGSKA (reference sequence). This CDR3 has 14 amino acids.

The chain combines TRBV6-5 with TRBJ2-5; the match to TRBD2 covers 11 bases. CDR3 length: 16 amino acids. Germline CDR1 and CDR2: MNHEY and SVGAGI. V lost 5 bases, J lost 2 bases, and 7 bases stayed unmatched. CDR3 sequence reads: CASSTPTSGGQETQYF. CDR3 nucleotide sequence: TGTGCCAGCAGTACCCCAACTAGCGGGGGACAAGAGACCCAGTACTTC.

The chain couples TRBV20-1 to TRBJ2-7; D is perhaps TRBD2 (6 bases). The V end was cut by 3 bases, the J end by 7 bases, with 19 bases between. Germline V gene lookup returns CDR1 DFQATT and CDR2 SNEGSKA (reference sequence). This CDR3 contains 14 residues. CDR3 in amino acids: CSARGPGDYNEQYF. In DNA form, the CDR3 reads TGCAGTGCTAGGGGTCCGGGAGACTACAATGAGCAGTACTTC.

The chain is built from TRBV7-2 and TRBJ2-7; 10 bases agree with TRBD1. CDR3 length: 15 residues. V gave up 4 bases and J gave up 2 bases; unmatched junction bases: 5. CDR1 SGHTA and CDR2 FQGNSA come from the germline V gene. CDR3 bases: TGTGCCAGCAGCTCGGGACAGGGGATGGCCTACGAGCAGTACTTC. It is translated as CASSSGQGMAYEQYF. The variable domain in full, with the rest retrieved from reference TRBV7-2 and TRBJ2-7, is GAGVSQSPSNKVTEKGKDVELRCDPISGHTALYWYRQSLGQGLEFLIYFQGNSAPDKSGLPSDRFSAERTGGSVSTLTIQRTQQEDSAVYLCASSSGQGMAYEQYFGPGTRLTVT.